The 16 T cell receptor beta chains listed next were all sequenced from one sample in a study of T cell responses to AZD1222 COVID-19 vaccine (dated by TCRdb to 2020 to 2023). Library preparation employed the immunoSEQ multiplex PCR assay. Drawn from immuneACCESS, this table holds only the in-frame rearrangements with V and J called that TCRdb kept. Clones are partly lost; checked studies trace under half to an unresolved V gene and leave the rest unexplained. The sample records 170,000 or so clones, 90% to 95% of which are singletons. The ten largest clones take up more than 0.85% of the sample. The time point label, as the study defines it: about 28 days (+/-7) after the second vaccine dose. The sample's treatment or condition, from its label and the paper: meningococcal conjugate vaccine given as trial control. The sequences come from peripheral blood, collected 28 days after the second dose of the MenACWY control vaccine. The receptors come from an adult who received the MenACWY meningococcal vaccine as a control.

The chain couples TRBV4-1 to TRBJ1-1; no reliable D call. V lost 3 bases and J 5 bases, leaving 10 bases between the germline ends. This CDR3 comprises 13 residues. Germline values: CDR1 MGHRA, CDR2 YSYEKL. CDR3 in amino acids: CASSQGIRTEAFF. In nucleotides, the CDR3 is TGCGCCAGCAGCCAGGGTATTAGGACTGAAGCTTTCTTT.

The chain recombines TRBV19 with TRBJ2-2; tentative D call: TRBD1 (5 bases). The germline V gene has CDR1 LNHDA and CDR2 SQIVND (reference sequence). This CDR3 has 14 amino acids. Trimming took off 5 bases at V and 3 bases at J, with 10 bases between the two ends. In DNA, the CDR3 is TGTGCCAGTAGTCCTCGGACACACACCGGGGAGCTGTTTTTT. Its protein is CASSPRTHTGELFF.

The CDR3 DNA is TGTGCCAGCAGCCTACGGGCAGAGATCTCTGGGGCCAACGTCCTGACTTTC. Protein product: CASSLRAEISGANVLTF. This chain links TRBV11-2 with TRBJ2-6; D gene unclear. The CDR3 runs to 17 residues. Deletions cut 5 bases from V and 0 bases from J, with 14 bases between. The germline CDR1 and CDR2 sequences are SGHAT and FQNNGV.

The V and J genes are TRBV20-1 and TRBJ1-2; TRBD1 agrees at 7 bases. Germline values: CDR1 DFQATT, CDR2 SNEGSKA (reference sequence). Trimming cost V 3 bases and J 2 bases; bases outside gene matches: 6. The CDR3 totals 14 residues. CDR3 in amino acids: CSASRPGQNYGYTF. CDR3 DNA: TGCAGTGCTAGTAGACCGGGACAGAACTATGGCTACACCTTC.

This rearrangement joins TRBV6-6 to TRBJ1-1, with a weak D call TRBD1 (5 bases). This CDR3 region has 20 residues. The V gene lost 5 bases and the J gene lost 3 bases, with 31 bases spanning the gap. Germline CDR1 and CDR2: MNHNY and SVGAGI (reference sequence). Written as DNA, the CDR3 is TGTGCCAGCAGTCGACTTTCCCGCCTCTGGGGGGGGAACCCCTACACTGAAGCTTTCTTT. Translating it yields CASSRLSRLWGGNPYTEAFF.

This chain connects TRBV6-5 to TRBJ2-2; 7 bases match TRBD1. Trimming at V came to 4 bases and at J to 4 bases, leaving 6 bases not matched to a gene. CDR3 length: 15 amino acids. Germline loops: CDR1 MNHEY, CDR2 SVGAGI. The CDR3 loop is CASSSGQVATGELFF. CDR3 bases: TGTGCCAGCAGTTCAGGACAGGTGGCCACCGGGGAGCTGTTTTTT.

This clone was found once. The chain joins TRBV7-9 to TRBJ1-6; D gene ambiguous. Germline CDR1 reads SEHNR; CDR2 reads FQNEAQ (reference sequence). V gave up 3 bases and J gave up 9 bases, with 12 bases separating them. The length of the CDR3 is 14 residues. CDR3 sequence (DNA): TGTGCCAGCAGCTTGAGTGCAGGAGGTTCACCCCTCCACTTT. It specifies CASSLSAGGSPLHF. Full variable domain (missing parts from reference TRBV7-9 and TRBJ1-6): DTGVSQNPRHKITKRGQNVTFRCDPISEHNRLYWYRQTLGQGPEFLTYFQNEAQLEKSRLLSDRFSAERPKGSFSTLEIQRTEQGDSAMYLCASSLSAGGSPLHFGNGTRLTVT.

This chain uses TRBV12-3 or TRBV12-4 with TRBJ1-4; perhaps TRBD1 as D (5 bases). V shed 6 bases and J shed 4 bases, with 9 bases lying between them. The CDR3 runs 13 residues. CDR3 loop: CASSWGDNEKLFF. In nucleotides, the CDR3 is TGTGCCAGCAGCTGGGGGGATAATGAAAAACTGTTTTTT.

The chain joins TRBV28 to TRBJ1-6; D possibly corresponds to TRBD1 (5 bases). This CDR3 is built from 20 residues. V was cut by 6 bases and J by 0 bases, with 24 bases left in between. Germline values: CDR1 MDHEN, CDR2 SYDVKM. The CDR3 DNA sequence: TGTGCCAGCAGCCCTTTCATGACAGACCGAGGGAGCTCCTATAATTCACCCCTCCACTTT. Its protein product is CASSPFMTDRGSSYNSPLHF.

The table lists this clone with a count of one. The chain joins TRBV5-5 to TRBJ2-5; D is unclear. From germline, CDR1 is SGHKS and CDR2 YYEKEE (reference sequence). V lost 0 bases and J 2 bases, leaving 5 bases between the germline ends. The CDR3 spans 13 residues. As DNA, the CDR3 is TGTGCCAGCAGCTTGGGGCCTCAAGAGACCCAGTACTTC. It translates to CASSLGPQETQYF.

The genes are TRBV10-3 and TRBJ1-3; a weak D match, TRBD1 (6 bases). Germline V gene data show CDR1 as ENHRY and CDR2 as SYGVKD. There are 13 residues in the CDR3. V lost 6 bases, J lost 0 bases, and 6 bases lay in between. CDR3 coding DNA: TGTGCCATCAGGGACAGCTCTGGAAACACCATATATTTT. This translates into CAIRDSSGNTIYF.

The chain links TRBV18 to TRBJ2-7; 7 bases map to TRBD1. Trimming cost V 1 base and J 5 bases; bases outside gene matches: 8. The CDR3 runs 15 residues. Germline assignment: CDR1 KGHSH and CDR2 LQKENI. The DNA of the CDR3 is TGTGCCAGCTCACCACAGAAGACAGGGACCAACGAGCAGTACTTC. As protein: CASSPQKTGTNEQYF.

The sample holds one count of this clone. V usage is TRBV7-9 and J usage is TRBJ2-5; a weak D match, TRBD1 (6 bases). This CDR3 contains 15 residues. Germline V gene sequence: CDR1 SEHNR, CDR2 FQNEAQ (reference sequence). Trimming left V 0 bases short and J 2 bases short, with 10 bases between. This CDR3 is CASSLALGGQETQYF. The DNA of the CDR3 is TGTGCCAGCAGCTTAGCGCTAGGGGGACAAGAGACCCAGTACTTC.

J is TRBJ1-2 and V is TRBV5-6; 9 positions match TRBD1. Unmatched junction bases numbered 11, after V lost 4 bases and J lost 1 base. Germline lookup yields CDR1 SGHDT and CDR2 YYEEEE. The CDR3 loop spans 17 amino acids. CDR3 in DNA: TGTGCCAGCAGCGGAGTGAGGGACAGGGAATATAACTATGGCTACACCTTC. Translating it yields CASSGVRDREYNYGYTF.

The count of this clone is one. The CDR3 is CASSLGRRRNQPQHF. The CDR3 DNA reads as TGTGCCAGCAGCTTAGGAAGGCGGCGCAATCAGCCCCAGCATTTT. The rearrangement joins TRBV7-2 to TRBJ1-5; D is uncertain. Germline CDR1 is SGHTA and CDR2 is FQGNSA. V was pared by 1 base and J by 2 bases, with 9 bases between. The CDR3 runs 15 residues.

The chain recombines TRBV18 with TRBJ1-6, with 7 bases identical to TRBD1. CDR3 length: 17 residues. CDR1 is KGHSH and CDR2 is LQKENI in the germline V gene. The V gene end was trimmed by 2 bases and the J gene end by 1 base; junction bases not matched to a gene: 5. The CDR3 DNA sequence: TGTGCCAGCTCACCAGTTCAGGGGGGGTCCTATAATTCACCCCTCCACTTT. Its protein product is CASSPVQGGSYNSPLHF.